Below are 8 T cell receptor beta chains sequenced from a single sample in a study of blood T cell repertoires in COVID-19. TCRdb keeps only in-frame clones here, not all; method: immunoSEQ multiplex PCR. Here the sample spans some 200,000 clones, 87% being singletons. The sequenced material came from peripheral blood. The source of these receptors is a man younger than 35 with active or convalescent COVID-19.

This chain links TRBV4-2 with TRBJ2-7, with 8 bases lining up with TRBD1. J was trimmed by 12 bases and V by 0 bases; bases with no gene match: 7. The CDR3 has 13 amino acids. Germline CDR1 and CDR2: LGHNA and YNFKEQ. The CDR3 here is CASSQDIGQGRYF. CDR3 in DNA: TGTGCCAGCAGCCAAGATATAGGACAGGGTCGGTACTTC.

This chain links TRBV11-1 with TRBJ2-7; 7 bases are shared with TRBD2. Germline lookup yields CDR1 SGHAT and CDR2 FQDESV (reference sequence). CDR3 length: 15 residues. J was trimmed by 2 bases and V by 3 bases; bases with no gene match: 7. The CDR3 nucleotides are TGTGCCAGCAGCTTTGGGGCTAGCGGAGCCTACGAGCAGTACTTC. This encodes CASSFGASGAYEQYF.

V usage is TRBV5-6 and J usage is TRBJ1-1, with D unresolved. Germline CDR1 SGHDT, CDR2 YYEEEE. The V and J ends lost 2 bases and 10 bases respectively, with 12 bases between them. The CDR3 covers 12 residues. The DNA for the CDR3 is TGTGCCAGCAGCTTCGGCAGGTTGGGAGCTTTCTTT. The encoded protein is CASSFGRLGAFF.

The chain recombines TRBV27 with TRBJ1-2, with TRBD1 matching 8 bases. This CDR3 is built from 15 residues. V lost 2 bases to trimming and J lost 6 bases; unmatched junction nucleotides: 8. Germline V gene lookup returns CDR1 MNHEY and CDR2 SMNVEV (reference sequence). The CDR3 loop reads CASSLLGQGENGYTF. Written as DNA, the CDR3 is TGTGCCAGCAGTTTACTCGGACAGGGAGAAAATGGCTACACCTTC.

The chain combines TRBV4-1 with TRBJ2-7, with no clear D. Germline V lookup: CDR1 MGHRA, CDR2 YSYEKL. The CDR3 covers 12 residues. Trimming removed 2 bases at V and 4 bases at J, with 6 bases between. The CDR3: CASSQPGYEQYF. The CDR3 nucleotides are TGCGCCAGCAGCCAACCAGGTTACGAGCAGTACTTC.

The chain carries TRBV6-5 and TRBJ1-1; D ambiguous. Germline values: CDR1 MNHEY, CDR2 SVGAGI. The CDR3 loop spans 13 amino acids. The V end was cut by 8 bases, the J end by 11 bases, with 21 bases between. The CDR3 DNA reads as TGTGCCAGCTCCCGTCCCTTAGAGGTGAGGGCTTTCTTT. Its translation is CASSRPLEVRAFF.

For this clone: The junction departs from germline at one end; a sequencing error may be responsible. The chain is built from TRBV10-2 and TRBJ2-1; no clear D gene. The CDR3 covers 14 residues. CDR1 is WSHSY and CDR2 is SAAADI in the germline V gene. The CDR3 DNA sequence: TGCGCCAGCACTGAGACCAACATTTACAATGAGCAGTTCTTC. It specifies CASTETNIYNEQFF.

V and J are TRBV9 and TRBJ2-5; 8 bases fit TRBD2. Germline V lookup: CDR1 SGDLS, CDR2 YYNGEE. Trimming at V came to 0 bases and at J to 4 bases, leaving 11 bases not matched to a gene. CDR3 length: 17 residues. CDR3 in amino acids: CASSVGSSGNRRETQYF. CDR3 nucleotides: TGTGCCAGCAGCGTAGGGAGTAGCGGGAACAGGCGAGAGACCCAGTACTTC.